The clone carrying this TCR beta chain was seen more than once but under ten times. The target antigen is unknown. The read gets to within 3 residues of the CDR3 end, and the germline J gene fills in the rest. This CDR3 has 14 amino acids. Unmatched junction bases numbered 11, after V lost 6 bases and J lost 6 bases. In germline, CDR1 is MNHEY, CDR2 SVGEGT. The data derive from a study of T cell clonality in common variable immunodeficiency. Study-wide results and caveats: Compared with controls, CVID subjects had fewer shared TCRbeta clones. Common variable immunodeficiency TCR beta sequences reportedly had fewer deletions and N-nucleotide insertions. The cause of increased CVID clonality remains unclear without subpopulation sequencing.

Each donor provided roughly 4.5 to 8 ml of heparinized whole blood. Assay: immunoSEQ multiplex PCR; the TCRdb copy retains only in-frame clones and omits some. The specimen has 25,000 to 30,000 clones, none found just once. The sequence was obtained from a human donor with common variable immunodeficiency. The chain uses TRBV6-2 or TRBV6-3 and TRBJ2-7; 7 positions agree with TRBD1. Sequencing input: peripheral blood mononuclear cells. Here the CDR3 reads CASRDNRGASEQYF. The sequenced part of the CDR3 DNA is TGTGCCAGCAGGGATAACAGGGGTGCGAGCGAG.